The present entry profiles one TCR beta chain with its context. This may arise from a read error, as a much more abundant clone is one base away. The investigators made TCR beta cDNA from about 500 ng total RNA, using a constant-region primer. For TCR beta, libraries were produced by three nested multiplex PCR rounds using slightly modified ARM-PCR. Researchers ran the first two PCR rounds for roughly 11 cycles each with TRBV1-TRBV30 forward primers and a C-beta reverse primer. TCRdb reprocessed the multiplex PCR reads with MiXCR, giving one entry per CDR3 protein. The table has approximately 110,000 distinct CDR3 sequences, around 83% seen once. The sample comes from a study of tumor-infiltrating lymphocytes in primary liver carcinoma. CDR1 is SEHNR, CDR2 FQNEAQ, per germline (reference sequence). The CDR3 has 13 amino acids. V lost 8 bases to trimming and J lost 4 bases, with 15 bases between them.

Both RNA and DNA were isolated together from roughly 20-30 mg of bulk tissue that had not been sorted. V gene TRBV7-9 combines with J gene TRBJ2-7; D is ambiguous. This sequence was found in a man aged 40-50 years with primary liver carcinoma and hepatitis B virus infection. The sequenced material came from liver tumor tissue from sampling region 3. Subset reported: tumor region T3, left-lateral pole. The CDR3 loop is CASSPGLSYEQYF. Written as DNA, the CDR3 is TGTGCCAGCTCCCCAGGCCTCAGTTACGAGCAGTACTTC.